This TCR beta chain was captured by sequencing in a study of blood T cells in healthy people across ages. In its sample, this clonotype was seen a few times. Antigen: not known. Study results and limitations: A roughly linear fall in TCR beta diversity per million T cells was seen with increasing age.

The sample providers were healthy Caucasian people from Russia, aged roughly 6 to 95. The V gene's germline CDR1 is SGHTA and CDR2 FQGNSA. The CDR3 sequence is 15 residues long. V lost 6 bases to trimming and J lost 3 bases, with 15 bases between them. It was with a sample-barcoded 5' primer and a J-beta primer mix that a second PCR of about 6 to 12 cycles was run. One entry per CDR3 protein, called by TCRdb with MiXCR from the 5' RACE reads. The table records over a million distinct CDR3 sequences, under 55% of them present only once. The sequence came from a young woman in good health. Sequencing input: blood. The V call is TRBV7-2, the J call TRBJ2-1, with D unresolved. The CDR3 sequence: CASRSPIGGYNEQFF. Written as DNA, the CDR3 is TGTGCCAGCAGGTCCCCTATCGGCGGCTACAATGAGCAGTTCTTC. Full variable domain (rest looked up from reference TRBV7-2 and TRBJ2-1): GAGVSQSPSNKVTEKGKDVELRCDPISGHTALYWYRQSLGQGLEFLIYFQGNSAPDKSGLPSDRFSAERTGGSVSTLTIQRTQQEDSAVYLCASRSPIGGYNEQFFGPGTRLTVL.